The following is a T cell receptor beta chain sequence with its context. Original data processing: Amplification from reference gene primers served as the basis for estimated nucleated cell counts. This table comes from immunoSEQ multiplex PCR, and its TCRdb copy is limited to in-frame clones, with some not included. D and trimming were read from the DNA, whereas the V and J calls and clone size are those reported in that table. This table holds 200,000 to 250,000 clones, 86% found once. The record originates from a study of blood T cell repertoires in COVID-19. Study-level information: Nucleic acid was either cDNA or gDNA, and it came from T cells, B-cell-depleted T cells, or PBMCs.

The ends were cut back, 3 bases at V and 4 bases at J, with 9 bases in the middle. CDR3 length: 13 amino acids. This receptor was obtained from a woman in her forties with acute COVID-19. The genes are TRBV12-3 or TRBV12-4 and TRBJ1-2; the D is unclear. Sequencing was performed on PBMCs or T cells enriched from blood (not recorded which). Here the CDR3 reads CASSFPGFYGYTF. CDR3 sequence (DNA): TGTGCCAGCAGTTTCCCGGGATTCTATGGCTACACCTTC.